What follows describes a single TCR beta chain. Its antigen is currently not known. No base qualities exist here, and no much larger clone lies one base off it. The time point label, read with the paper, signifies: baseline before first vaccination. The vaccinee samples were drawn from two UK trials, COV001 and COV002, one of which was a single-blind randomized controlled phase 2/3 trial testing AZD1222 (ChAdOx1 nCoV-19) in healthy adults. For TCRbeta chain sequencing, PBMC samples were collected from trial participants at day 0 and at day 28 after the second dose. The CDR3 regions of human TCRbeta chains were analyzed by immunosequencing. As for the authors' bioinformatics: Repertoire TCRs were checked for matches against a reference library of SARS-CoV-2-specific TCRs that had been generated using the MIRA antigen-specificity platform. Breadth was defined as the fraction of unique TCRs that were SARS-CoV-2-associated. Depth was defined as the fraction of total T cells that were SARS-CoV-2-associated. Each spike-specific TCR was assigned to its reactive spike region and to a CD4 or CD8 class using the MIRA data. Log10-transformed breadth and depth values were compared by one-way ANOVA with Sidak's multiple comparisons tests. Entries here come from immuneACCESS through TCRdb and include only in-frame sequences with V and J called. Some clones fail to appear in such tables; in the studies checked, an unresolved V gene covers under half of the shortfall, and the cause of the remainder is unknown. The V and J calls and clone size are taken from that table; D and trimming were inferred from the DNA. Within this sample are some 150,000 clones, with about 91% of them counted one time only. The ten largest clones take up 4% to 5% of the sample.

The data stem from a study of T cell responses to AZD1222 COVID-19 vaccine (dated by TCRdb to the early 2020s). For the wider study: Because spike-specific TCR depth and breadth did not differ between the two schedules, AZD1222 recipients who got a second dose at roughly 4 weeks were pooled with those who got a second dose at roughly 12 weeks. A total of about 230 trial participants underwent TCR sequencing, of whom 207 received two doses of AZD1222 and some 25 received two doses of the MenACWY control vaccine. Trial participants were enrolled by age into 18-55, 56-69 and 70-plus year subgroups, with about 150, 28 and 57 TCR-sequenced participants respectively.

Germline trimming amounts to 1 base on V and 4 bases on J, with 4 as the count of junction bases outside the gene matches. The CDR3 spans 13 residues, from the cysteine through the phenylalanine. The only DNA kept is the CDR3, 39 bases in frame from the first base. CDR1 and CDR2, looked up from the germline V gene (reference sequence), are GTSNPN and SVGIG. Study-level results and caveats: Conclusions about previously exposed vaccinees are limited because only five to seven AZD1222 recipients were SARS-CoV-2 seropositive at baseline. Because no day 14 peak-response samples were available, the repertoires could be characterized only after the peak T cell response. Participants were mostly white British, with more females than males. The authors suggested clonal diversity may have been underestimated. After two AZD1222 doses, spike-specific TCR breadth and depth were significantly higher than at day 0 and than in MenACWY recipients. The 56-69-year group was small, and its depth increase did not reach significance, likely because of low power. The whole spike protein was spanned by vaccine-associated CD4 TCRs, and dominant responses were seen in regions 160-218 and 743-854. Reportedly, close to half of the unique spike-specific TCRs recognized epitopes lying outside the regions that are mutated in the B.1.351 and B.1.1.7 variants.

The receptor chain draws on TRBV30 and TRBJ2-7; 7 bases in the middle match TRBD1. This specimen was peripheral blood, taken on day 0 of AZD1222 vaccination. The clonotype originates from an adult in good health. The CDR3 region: CAWSDNRGYEQYF. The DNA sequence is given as TGTGCCTGGAGTGATAACAGGGGATACGAGCAGTACTTC.